Listed here are 27 T cell receptor beta chains from one sample, sequenced in a study of human thymus T cells. Repertoires were generated with immunoSEQ multiplex PCR, while TCRdb's copy carries only in-frame clones and drops some. In the table there are 46,000 or so clones, roughly 94% of which are singletons. Sequenced: blood. These receptors were taken from a girl under three years old with a congenital heart defect but otherwise immunologically healthy.

The chain links TRBV6-5 to TRBJ2-7, with D perhaps TRBD1 (6 bases). The CDR3 extends over 16 amino acids. V was trimmed by 2 bases and J by 9 bases, leaving 23 bases between them. Per germline, CDR1 MNHEY and CDR2 SVGAGI. CDR3 DNA: TGTGCCAGCAGTTACCGCATGGACAGCCTAAGCCTTGTGCAGTACTTC. This encodes CASSYRMDSLSLVQYF.

The genes are TRBV12-5 and TRBJ2-5, with D possibly being TRBD2 (6 bases). The germline V gene encodes CDR1 LGHNT and CDR2 FRNRAP. Trimming took off 2 bases at V and 7 bases at J, with 14 bases between the two ends. The CDR3 length is 14 residues. The CDR3 DNA reads TGTGCTAGTGGTTTGTCCCCGGGACTCAGGACCCAGTACTTC. Its translation is CASGLSPGLRTQYF.

The chain is built from TRBV30 and TRBJ2-1, with no clear D. V lost 5 bases and J lost 0, with 8 bases in between. CDR3 size: 13 residues. Germline lookup yields CDR1 GTSNPN and CDR2 SVGIG (reference sequence). CDR3 protein: CAWSWGSYNEQFF. CDR3 DNA: TGTGCCTGGTCCTGGGGCTCCTACAATGAGCAGTTCTTC.

This chain links TRBV2 with TRBJ2-1, with 9 bases aligning to TRBD2. The germline gives CDR1 SNHLY, CDR2 FYNNEI. The V and J ends lost 8 bases and 4 bases, in that order; junction bases with no gene match: 12. The CDR3 runs 16 residues. The CDR3 coding sequence is TGTGCCAGCTCAAGGGCCCCTAGCGGGAATTACAATGAGCAGTTCTTC. Encoded protein: CASSRAPSGNYNEQFF.

This clone was detected once. The chain is built from TRBV6-5 and TRBJ2-7; D gene ambiguous. The CDR3 has 16 residues. Between the trimmed V and J ends, which lost 0 bases and 4 bases, there was a span of 16 bases. Germline loops: CDR1 MNHEY, CDR2 SVGAGI. The CDR3 DNA reads as TGTGCCAGCAGTTACTCAGTCAGATCAGTCCCTTACGAGCAGTACTTC. Residues: CASSYSVRSVPYEQYF.

The V gene is TRBV5-1, the J gene TRBJ2-3; tentative D call: TRBD2 (6 bases). Germline values: CDR1 SGHRS, CDR2 YFSETQ. Trimming removed 2 bases from V and 3 bases from J, with 10 bases in between. This CDR3 has 14 amino acids. As DNA, the CDR3 is TGCGCCAGCAGCTTATGGAGCGGGACAGATACGCAGTATTTT. It codes for CASSLWSGTDTQYF.

The chain has TRBV4-2 and TRBJ2-3; 11 bases line up with TRBD2. Germline loops: CDR1 LGHNA, CDR2 YNFKEQ. J gave up 1 base and V 4 bases, and 4 bases lay outside the gene matches. The length of the CDR3 is 16 residues. CDR3 nucleotides: TGTGCCAGCAGCCCCGTAGCGGGAGGGGGCACAGATACGCAGTATTTT. This translates into CASSPVAGGGTDTQYF.

The rearrangement joins TRBV2 to TRBJ1-5; no clear D gene. This CDR3 comprises 14 residues. The germline gives CDR1 SNHLY, CDR2 FYNNEI. The V end was cut by 7 bases, the J end by 0 bases, with 10 bases between. CDR3 loop: CASNRQASNQPQHF. The CDR3 nucleotides read TGTGCCAGCAATCGGCAGGCTAGCAATCAGCCCCAGCATTTT.

This chain uses TRBV20-1 with TRBJ2-5, with D perhaps TRBD1 or TRBD2 (5 bases each). The germline CDR1 and CDR2 sequences are DFQATT and SNEGSKA (reference sequence). The CDR3 has 11 amino acids. Trimming left V 3 bases short and J 5 bases short, with 7 bases between. CDR3 sequence: CSASWGETQYF. For the CDR3, the DNA is TGCAGTGCTAGTTGGGGGGAGACCCAGTACTTC.

The chain joins TRBV5-4 to TRBJ2-1, with 9 nucleotides matching TRBD2. The CDR3 extends over 15 amino acids. Germline lookup yields CDR1 SGHNT and CDR2 YYREEE (reference sequence). With V trimmed by 6 bases and J by 7 bases, 11 bases remained unmatched. The CDR3, as DNA: TGTGCCAGCACCAAAATAGCGGGAGAGATTAATGAGCAGTTCTTC. It specifies CASTKIAGEINEQFF.

The chain combines TRBV4-2 with TRBJ2-6, with 7 bases matching TRBD1. V lost 3 bases, J lost 0 bases, and 8 bases stayed unmatched. The germline V gene encodes CDR1 LGHNA and CDR2 YNFKEQ. The CDR3 sequence is 18 residues long. CDR3 nucleotide sequence: TGTGCCAGCAGCCAGGGCACCGGGACAGTCTCTGGGGCCAACGTCCTGACTTTC. Protein: CASSQGTGTVSGANVLTF.

The chain joins TRBV9 to TRBJ1-4; 10 bases match TRBD1. V shed 2 bases, J shed 1 base, and the junction held 2 bases outside the gene matches. Germline V lookup: CDR1 SGDLS, CDR2 YYNGEE. There are 16 residues in the CDR3. The CDR3 coding sequence is TGTGCCAGCAGCGTTGACAGGGGGCGAACTAATGAAAAACTGTTTTTT. This translates into CASSVDRGRTNEKLFF.

J is TRBJ1-3 and V is TRBV6-6; D is unclear. The length of the CDR3 is 15 residues. V gave up 3 bases and J gave up 2 bases, with 11 bases separating them. The germline gives CDR1 MNHNY, CDR2 SVGAGI (reference sequence). The CDR3 region has the DNA TGTGCCAGCAGTTATCGGAGGAAAACTGGAAACACCATATATTTT. Protein product: CASSYRRKTGNTIYF.

The J gene is TRBJ2-1, the V gene TRBV25-1, with TRBD2 matching over 7 bases. Germline loops: CDR1 MGHDK, CDR2 SYGVNS. With 4 bases clipped from V and 4 bases from J, the junction kept 4 bases outside the gene matches. The CDR3 runs 14 residues. The CDR3 protein is CASSGLALYNEQFF. CDR3 nucleotide sequence: TGTGCCAGCAGTGGACTAGCTCTGTACAATGAGCAGTTCTTC. Full variable domain (missing parts from reference TRBV25-1 and TRBJ2-1): EADIYQTPRYLVIGTGKKITLECSQTMGHDKMYWYQQDPGMELHLIHYSYGVNSTEKGDLSSESTVSRIRTEHFPLTLESARPSHTSQYLCASSGLALYNEQFFGPGTRLTVL.

V gene TRBV29-1 combines with J gene TRBJ2-2; 11 bases are a match to TRBD2. The ends lost 7 bases at V and 6 bases at J; junction bases unmatched: 4. Germline V CDR1 and CDR2: SQVTM, ANQGSEA. The length of the CDR3 is 13 residues. CDR3 in DNA: TGCAGCGCCATAGCGGGAGGGGCCGGGGAGCTGTTTTTT. The encoded protein is CSAIAGGAGELFF.

This sequence joins TRBV2 and TRBJ1-2; D not resolved. Germline V gene sequence: CDR1 SNHLY, CDR2 FYNNEI. The CDR3 covers 13 residues. V dropped 1 base and J dropped 9 bases, with 12 bases sitting between them. CDR3 loop: CASSEVPGTRYTF. CDR3 bases: TGTGCCAGCAGTGAAGTCCCGGGAACGCGCTACACCTTC.

The chain combines TRBV7-9 with TRBJ1-2, with D possibly TRBD1 on 5 matching bases. Germline lookup yields CDR1 SEHNR and CDR2 FQNEAQ (reference sequence). The length of the CDR3 is 19 residues. V was trimmed by 5 bases and J by 5 bases, leaving 30 bases between them. This CDR3 reads CASSNLPGIRDLKEYGYTF. CDR3 bases: TGTGCCAGCAGCAACCTCCCCGGGATCCGGGACCTAAAAGAGTATGGCTACACCTTC.

This clone was recorded once. Here the CDR3 DNA reads TGTGCCAGCAGCAAAGATAGGGCTATCGGGGAGAGGGCTTACGAGCAGTACTTC. Protein product: CASSKDRAIGERAYEQYF. V gene TRBV21-1 combines with J gene TRBJ2-7; TRBD2, the table's D call, lacks a check against the DNA. TRBV21-1 is recorded as a pseudogene. The CDR3 spans 18 residues.

V and J are TRBV7-2 and TRBJ2-6; 12 positions agree with TRBD1. Germline V CDR1 and CDR2: SGHTA, FQGNSA. CDR3 length: 16 residues. J was trimmed by 9 bases and V by 0 bases; bases with no gene match: 3. The CDR3 loop is CASSLAGTGGFNVLTF. In DNA form, the CDR3 reads TGTGCCAGCAGCTTAGCTGGGACAGGGGGCTTCAACGTCCTGACTTTC.

CDR3 protein: CAIKDRGYEQYF. CDR3 bases: TGTGCCATCAAGGACAGGGGCTACGAGCAGTACTTC. The rearrangement uses TRBV10-3 and TRBJ2-7, with 9 bases identical to TRBD1. Germline CDR1 ENHRY, CDR2 SYGVKD. V was pared by 7 bases and J by 3 bases, with 1 base of the junction left unmatched. CDR3 length: 12 residues.

This sequence joins TRBV12-5 and TRBJ2-5; D possibly corresponds to TRBD1 (5 bases). Germline V lookup: CDR1 LGHNT, CDR2 FRNRAP. CDR3 length: 12 residues. V was pared by 3 bases and J by 7 bases, with 9 bases between. CDR3 sequence (DNA): TGTGCTAGTGGTTTAGACAGTAGGACCCAGTACTTC. This gives the protein CASGLDSRTQYF.

The V and J genes are TRBV5-6 and TRBJ2-2, with 7 positions matching TRBD1. The V gene's germline CDR1 is SGHDT and CDR2 YYEEEE. The CDR3 has 14 amino acids. The V segment lost 4 bases and the J segment 13 bases; nucleotides outside the gene matches: 13. CDR3 bases: TGTGCCAGCAGCACGGACAGGTCCACCCCTGGGCTGTTTTTT. Protein product: CASSTDRSTPGLFF.

The chain uses TRBV4-1 and TRBJ2-3; 8 bases are shared with TRBD2. Trimming removed 4 bases from V and 5 bases from J; junction bases left unmatched: 8. The CDR3 has 15 residues. CDR1 MGHRA and CDR2 YSYEKL come from the germline V gene. CDR3 loop: CASSLRTSSQDTQYF. DNA for the CDR3: TGCGCCAGCAGCCTTCGGACTAGCTCTCAAGATACGCAGTATTTT.

V usage is TRBV23-1 and J usage is TRBJ1-1, with D possibly being TRBD1 (5 bases). TRBV23-1 has ORF status, its function being uncertain. The CDR3 is 14 amino acids. Trimming took off 4 bases at V and 7 bases at J, with 16 bases between the two ends. The CDR3 here is CASSPTMGGDEAFF. The CDR3 DNA reads TGCGCCAGCAGTCCTACTATGGGGGGGGATGAAGCTTTCTTT.

The chain couples TRBV19 to TRBJ2-5; 7 bases align to TRBD1. CDR1 is LNHDA and CDR2 is SQIVND in the germline V gene (reference sequence). V lost 1 base and J lost 5; bases outside the gene matches: 7. This CDR3 is built from 15 residues. Here the CDR3 reads CASSIGPQGWETQYF. The CDR3 DNA is TGTGCCAGTAGTATAGGCCCACAGGGGTGGGAGACCCAGTACTTC.

The V gene is TRBV19, the J gene TRBJ2-3; the D gene could be TRBD1 or TRBD2 (5 bases each). The CDR3 runs to 15 residues. The V gene lost 5 bases and the J gene lost 4 bases, with 16 bases spanning the gap. CDR1 is LNHDA, CDR2 SQIVND, per germline (reference sequence). CDR3: CASSPRDRLADTQYF. In nucleotides, the CDR3 is TGTGCCAGTAGTCCCCGGGACCGGCTAGCAGATACGCAGTATTTT.

As to this clone: The sample holds other DNA sequences that translate to the same CDR3. This rearrangement joins TRBV18 to TRBJ2-5, with unresolved D. This CDR3 comprises 11 residues. The V end was cut by 6 bases, the J end by 3 bases, with 5 bases between. Per the germline V gene, CDR1 is KGHSH and CDR2 is LQKENI. CDR3 DNA: TGTGCCAGCTCCCCGAAAGAGACCCAGTACTTC. It codes for CASSPKETQYF.